This T cell receptor beta chain derives from a study of T cell repertoires in cytomegalovirus infection. Study-level background: Both a matching HLA type and CMV infection were indicated by public TCR beta signatures. General study points: There were carriers of CMV plus the relevant HLA, and cumulative public TCR beta family frequency identified them. Dominant in the ex vivo response were TCR beta clonotypes restricted by HLA-C and specific for CMV.

V lost 4 bases, J lost 2 bases, and 6 bases lay in between. The CDR3 covers 13 residues. TCRdb called the reads again in MiXCR, with one record for every CDR3 protein. This table holds 150,000 to 160,000 distinct CDR3 sequences, about a quarter found once. This clonotype was detected ten times or more. Its antigen is unidentified. The sequenced sample consisted of PBMCs. This sequence originates from a human donor in good health (CMV status not recorded). Some clones in this sample may be carry-over from other donors' samples. This chain uses TRBV12-3 or TRBV12-4 with TRBJ1-3, with D uncertain. CDR3 amino acids: CASSYWTGNTIYF. The CDR3 nucleotides are TGTGCCAGCAGTTATTGGACTGGAAACACCATATATTTT.